These T cell receptor beta chains were read from a single sample in a study of Graves' ophthalmopathy and Graves' hyperthyroidism. Each CDR3 protein is one row after TCRdb ran MiXCR on the multiplex PCR reads. The sample lists 350,000 or so distinct CDR3 sequences; around a sixth were seen once. What was sequenced was peripheral blood. These receptors came from an adult man with Graves' ophthalmopathy. Each CDR3 is given with its conserved first and last residue. The D gene is left open where the match is weak. Expanded clones get a size class; other rows say once, few or many, or leave the size out.

v_call	clone_size	d_call	j_call	cdr3_nt	cdr3_aa
TRBV10-2	many	-	TRBJ2-7	TGCGCCAGCAGTGAGTCTAACGAGCAGTACTTC	CASSESNEQYF
TRBV11-2	many	-	TRBJ1-1	TGTGCCAGCAGCTTATCATTACGGAACACTGAAGCTTTCTTT	CASSLSLRNTEAFF
TRBV5-5	many	-	TRBJ1-2	TGTGCCAGCAGCGTTTCCGGGACGGCTTATGGCTACACCTTC	CASSVSGTAYGYTF
TRBV20-1	many	-	TRBJ1-2	TGCAGTGCTAGAGCGGCCGGACAGCTCTCACGGGGGTATGGCTACACCTTC	CSARAAGQLSRGYGYTF
TRBV20-1	many	-	TRBJ1-2	TGCAGTGCTAGGGGCAATGACTATGGCTACACCTTC	CSARGNDYGYTF
TRBV30	many	TRBD2	TRBJ2-7	TGTGCCTGGAGTCCCCCTCTAGCGGGAGGGTCGGACGAGCAGTACTTC	CAWSPPLAGGSDEQYF
TRBV19	many	-	TRBJ1-1	TGTGCCAGTAGTATCTCTGGGACTATGACTGAAGCTTTCTTT	CASSISGTMTEAFF
TRBV2	many	TRBD1	TRBJ1-6	TGTGCCAGCACCGCGGACAGGGTTAGGTCACCCCTCCACTTT	CASTADRVRSPLHF
TRBV30	-	-	TRBJ2-5	TGTGCCCTCCAAGCTAACCAAGAGACCCAGTACTTC	CALQANQETQYF
TRBV20-1	many	TRBD1	TRBJ2-2	TGCAGTGCTAGTACAGGGGCGACCTACACCGGGGAGCTGTTTTTT	CSASTGATYTGELFF
TRBV27	many	-	TRBJ1-2	TGTGCCAGCAGTTTAAACAGGTTGGCCTATGGCTACACCTTC	CASSLNRLAYGYTF
TRBV12-3/TRBV12-4	few	TRBD1	TRBJ2-7	TGTGCCAGCACCACAGGGGGTACGAACGAGCAGTACTTC	CASTTGGTNEQYF
TRBV15	many	-	TRBJ1-5	TGTGCCACCAGCAGAGTAGGAGGGGGGCTAAATCAGCCCCAGCATTTT	CATSRVGGGLNQPQHF
TRBV7-2	many	-	TRBJ2-7	TGTGCCAGCAGCTTTTCCCCGGGGAGCTCCTACGAGCAGTACTTC	CASSFSPGSSYEQYF